Each of the 7 T cell receptor beta chains below was sequenced from the same sample in a study of response to subunit inactivated influenza vaccine. TCRdb redid the calling of the RT-PCR reads with MiXCR, one entry per CDR3 protein. The data contain hundreds of thousands of distinct CDR3 sequences, around 20% of them singletons. Material: PBMCs from blood, obtained roughly 5 days after vaccination. These receptors originate from a man in his forties or fifties who received an inactivated influenza vaccine.

This clonotype occurred many times. This chain joins TRBV29-1 and TRBJ2-5; D is possibly TRBD1 (6 bases). The CDR3 is 12 amino acids. The germline CDR1 and CDR2 sequences are SQVTM and ANQGSEA. Trimming took off 4 bases at V and 4 bases at J, with 10 bases between the two ends. The CDR3 nucleotides read TGCAGCGTTGCAGGGGTGGGAGAGACCCAGTACTTC. Its protein product is CSVAGVGETQYF.

The gene calls are TRBV12-3 or TRBV12-4 and TRBJ2-3, with a tentative D call TRBD2 (6 bases). V dropped 3 bases and J dropped 2 bases, with 12 bases sitting between them. This CDR3 contains 15 residues. The CDR3 nucleotides are TGTGCCAGCAGTTTCGGAGGGACCTTCACAGATACGCAGTATTTT. Translating it yields CASSFGGTFTDTQYF.

This clonotype was observed a few times. This chain links TRBV4-1 with TRBJ1-5; TRBD1 matches 10 bases. The germline gives CDR1 MGHRA, CDR2 YSYEKL. The CDR3 is 15 residues long. Unmatched junction bases numbered 4, after V lost 4 bases and J lost 4 bases. The CDR3 DNA reads as TGCGCCAGCAGCCGAGTGGACAGGGGGAATCAGCCCCAGCATTTT. Translation: CASSRVDRGNQPQHF.

The chain employs TRBV20-1 and TRBJ2-5, with D hard to call. This CDR3 region has 15 residues. Trimming took 3 bases from V and 2 from J, leaving 16 bases between them. The germline gives CDR1 DFQATT, CDR2 SNEGSKA (reference sequence). CDR3 protein: CSASPRKGRQETQYF. CDR3 nucleotide sequence: TGCAGTGCTAGTCCCCGAAAAGGGCGGCAAGAGACCCAGTACTTC.

This clonotype was picked up many times. V usage is TRBV12-3 or TRBV12-4 and J usage is TRBJ2-7, with D maybe TRBD1 (5 bases). Trimming left V 1 base short and J 2 bases short, with 12 bases between. This CDR3 spans 15 amino acids. The CDR3 loop reads CASSLGSTVAYEQYF. The CDR3 DNA sequence: TGTGCCAGCAGTTTAGGATCGACAGTAGCCTACGAGCAGTACTTC.

There are a few counts of this clonotype. This chain links TRBV6-2 or TRBV6-3 with TRBJ2-7; no definite D call. Germline V gives CDR1 MNHEY, CDR2 SVGEGT. The CDR3 runs to 12 residues. Deletions cut 10 bases from V and 3 bases from J, with 13 bases between. The CDR3 bases are TGTGCCACGTCACCCTCGTACTACGAGCAGTACTTC. It translates to CATSPSYYEQYF.

This clonotype turned up a few times. V usage is TRBV12-3 or TRBV12-4 and J usage is TRBJ2-7; D is possibly TRBD1 or TRBD2 (5 bases each). Trimming cost V 3 bases and J 7 bases, with 13 bases left between them. The CDR3 is 13 amino acids. CDR3 region: CASSFGATGEQYF. For the CDR3, the DNA is TGTGCCAGCAGTTTTGGGGCTACGGGGGAGCAGTACTTC.